This T cell receptor (beta chain) was sequenced in a study of blood T cell repertoires in COVID-19. Study-level information: Sites in the United States, Italy and Spain provided acute and convalescent COVID-19 samples. PBMCs, B-cell-depleted T cells, or T cells were the source of the cDNA or gDNA that made up the material.

Authors' analysis steps: How many nucleated cells were present was estimated from reference gene primer amplification. Using immunoSEQ multiplex PCR, the repertoire was profiled, and TCRdb retains in-frame clones only, with some absent. V and J calls and clone size are copied from that table; D and trimming were computed from the DNA. In the table there are over 45,000 clones, about three quarters of which are singletons. V gave up 7 bases and J gave up 0 bases, with 13 bases separating them. Germline assignment: CDR1 GTSNPN and CDR2 SVGIG (reference sequence). The CDR3 sequence is 14 residues long. The clonotype originates from a human donor with active or convalescent COVID-19. The donor label of this sample is uncertain. V usage is TRBV30 and J usage is TRBJ1-3; D possibly corresponds to TRBD1 (5 bases). The sequencing input was peripheral blood. The DNA of the CDR3 is TGTGCCTTACGCGAAGGGGCCTCTGGAAACACCATATATTTT. Amino acids: CALREGASGNTIYF.